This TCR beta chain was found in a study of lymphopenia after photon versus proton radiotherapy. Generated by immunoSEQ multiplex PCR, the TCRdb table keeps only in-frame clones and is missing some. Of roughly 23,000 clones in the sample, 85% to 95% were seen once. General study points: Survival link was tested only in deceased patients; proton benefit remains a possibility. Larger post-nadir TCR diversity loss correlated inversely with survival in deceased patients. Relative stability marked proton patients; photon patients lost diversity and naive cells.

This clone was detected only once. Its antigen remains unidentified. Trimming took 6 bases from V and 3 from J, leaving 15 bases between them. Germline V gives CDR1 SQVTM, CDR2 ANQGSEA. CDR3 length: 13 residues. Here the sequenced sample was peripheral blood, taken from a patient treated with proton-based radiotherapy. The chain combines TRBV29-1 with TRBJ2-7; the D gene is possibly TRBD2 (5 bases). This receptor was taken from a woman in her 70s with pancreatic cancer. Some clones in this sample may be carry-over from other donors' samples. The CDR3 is CSVSRVGNYEQYF. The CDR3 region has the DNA TGCAGCGTCTCCCGCGTCGGGAACTACGAGCAGTACTTC.